Sequencing of this T cell receptor (beta chain) was carried out in a study of cytomegalovirus exposure and HLA in healthy donors. Comments on this clone: Its matching antigen is unknown.

The CDR3 contains 15 residues. J lost 3 bases, V lost 0 bases, and 2 bases had no gene match. CDR1 is SGHNT, CDR2 YYREEE, per germline (reference sequence). PCR primers comprised 60 Vbeta and 13 Jbeta primers. The protocol was immunoSEQ multiplex PCR, while the TCRdb copy is restricted to in-frame clones and leaves out a portion. The sample carries around 150,000 clones, 83% recorded once. Findings and limits, study-wide: A likely sequencing artifact accounted for one observed cluster of highly shared sequence variants. Most observed TCR sequences were rare, whereas some public TCRs were detected in many donors. In an earlier analysis, most TCR beta V segments were productive about 87% or about 30% of the time.

The sample comprised PBMCs. V and J are TRBV5-4 and TRBJ2-7; 11 bases fit TRBD1. This receptor was identified in a man aged 50-59 years in good health and CMV-seropositive. CDR3 DNA sequence: TGTGCCAGCAGCTTGGGAGGGACAGGGGGCTACGAGCAGTACTTC. This gives the protein CASSLGGTGGYEQYF.